One and the same sample provided the 31 T cell receptor beta chains below, sequenced in a study of cytomegalovirus exposure and HLA in healthy donors. This PCR relied on a set of 60 Vbeta primers and 13 Jbeta primers. Data came from immunoSEQ multiplex PCR; TCRdb stores just in-frame clones and leaves some out. The sample includes some 130,000 clones, about 81% seen only once; the top ten take around 7%. The specimen was PBMCs. The receptor source for this set is a man aged 30-40 years in good health and CMV-seronegative.

This chain uses TRBV19 with TRBJ2-2; 7 bases match TRBD2. This CDR3 has 15 amino acids. Germline V lookup: CDR1 LNHDA, CDR2 SQIVND (reference sequence). Trimming took 5 bases from V and 7 from J; bases not matched to a gene: 10. The CDR3 DNA follows: TGTGCCAGTAGTGGCCTGCTAGCGGACGGCGGGGAGCTGTTTTTT. Translation gives CASSGLLADGGELFF.

The rearrangement links TRBV6-6 to TRBJ2-7; tentative D call: TRBD1 (6 bases). Germline CDR1 and CDR2: MNHNY and SVGAGI (reference sequence). The CDR3 runs 13 residues. V was pared by 11 bases and J by 3 bases, with 17 bases between. The CDR3 loop reads CACGGQPLYEQYF. Here the CDR3 DNA reads TGTGCCTGCGGAGGACAGCCGCTCTACGAGCAGTACTTC.

J is TRBJ1-4 and V is TRBV15; possibly TRBD1 for D (6 bases). The CDR3 is 15 amino acids. With 5 bases removed from V and 4 bases from J, the gap between germline ends came to 14 bases. Germline assignment: CDR1 LNHNV and CDR2 YYDKDF (reference sequence). In DNA, the CDR3 is TGTGCCACCAGCCTAGCAGTGGACAGTAATGAAAAACTGTTTTTT. It specifies CATSLAVDSNEKLFF.

This clone was counted between two and nine times. V and J are TRBV19 and TRBJ2-7, with D perhaps TRBD1 (6 bases). Per the germline V gene, CDR1 is LNHDA and CDR2 is SQIVND (reference sequence). The CDR3 is 16 amino acids. V lost 5 bases and J 0 bases, leaving 17 bases between the germline ends. The CDR3 nucleotides are TGTGCCAGTAGTCCGGATGGGACACATGGCTCCTACGAGCAGTACTTC. Its protein product is CASSPDGTHGSYEQYF.

The chain carries TRBV9 and TRBJ1-6; 9 positions match TRBD1. From germline, CDR1 is SGDLS and CDR2 YYNGEE. V gave up 2 bases and J gave up 8 bases; unmatched junction bases: 5. There are 15 residues in the CDR3. The CDR3 DNA reads TGTGCCAGCAGCGTCTCCGGGACAGGGTATTCACCCCTCCACTTT. Its protein is CASSVSGTGYSPLHF.

This chain uses TRBV7-6 with TRBJ2-2, with D possibly being TRBD2 (5 bases). This CDR3 spans 15 amino acids. Germline CDR1 and CDR2: SGHVS and FNYEAQ. The V and J ends lost 5 bases and 3 bases respectively, with 13 bases between them. The CDR3, as DNA: TGTGCCAGCAGCCCTTGGGAGTGGGACACCGGGGAGCTGTTTTTT. The encoded protein is CASSPWEWDTGELFF.

The chain recombines TRBV6-1 with TRBJ2-5; maybe TRBD2 (7 bases). The CDR3 extends over 15 amino acids. Trimming took off 5 bases at V and 3 bases at J, with 16 bases between the two ends. The germline CDR1 and CDR2 sequences are MNHNS and SASEGT. CDR3 DNA sequence: TGTGCCAGCAGTTCGCTTCGGGGGGCCGAAGAGACCCAGTACTTC. Protein product: CASSSLRGAEETQYF.

This clone was observed a handful of times. This rearrangement joins TRBV2 to TRBJ2-5, with a tentative D call TRBD2 (6 bases). The germline V gene has CDR1 SNHLY and CDR2 FYNNEI. CDR3 length equals 17 residues. V dropped 3 bases and J dropped 5 bases, with 22 bases sitting between them. The CDR3 nucleotides are TGTGCCAGCAGTGACGTGCGGGGCCTACCTGTCGGGGAGACCCAGTACTTC. It yields the protein CASSDVRGLPVGETQYF.

The rearrangement uses TRBV9 and TRBJ1-5, with D perhaps matching TRBD1 (5 bases). Germline loops: CDR1 SGDLS, CDR2 YYNGEE. V was shortened by 3 bases and J by 5 bases, with 15 bases between the two germline ends. The CDR3 runs 15 residues. CDR3 protein: CASSAGDSTHQPQHF. CDR3 nucleotides: TGTGCCAGCAGCGCAGGTGACAGTACCCATCAGCCCCAGCATTTT.

The rearrangement joins TRBV18 to TRBJ1-2; a weak D match, TRBD1 (5 bases). Germline CDR1 is KGHSH and CDR2 is LQKENI. The CDR3 covers 14 residues. The ends were cut back, 3 bases at V and 5 bases at J, with 13 bases in the middle. CDR3 nucleotides: TGTGCCAGCTCACCGATATGGGGGGAGTATGGCTACACCTTC. Protein: CASSPIWGEYGYTF. Based on the CDR3 plus reference TRBV18 and TRBJ1-2, the full variable domain is NAGVMQNPRHLVRRRGQEARLRCSPMKGHSHVYWYRQLPEEGLKFMVYLQKENIIDESGMPKERFSAEFPKEGPSILRIQQVVRGDSAAYFCASSPIWGEYGYTFGSGTRLTVV.

The gene calls are TRBV30 and TRBJ2-7; 7 nucleotides match TRBD1. Germline assignment: CDR1 GTSNPN and CDR2 SVGIG (reference sequence). The CDR3 has 14 amino acids. V shed 3 bases and J 0 bases; nucleotides not matched to a gene: 5. The DNA for the CDR3 is TGTGCCTGGAGCCGACAGGGTGGCTCCTACGAGCAGTACTTC. Protein sequence: CAWSRQGGSYEQYF.

The V gene is TRBV28, the J gene TRBJ1-1; 8 bases fit TRBD1. With V trimmed by 5 bases and J by 5 bases, 4 bases remained unmatched. This CDR3 is built from 13 residues. Germline CDR1 is MDHEN and CDR2 is SYDVKM. Here the CDR3 DNA reads TGTGCCAGCAGTCCTACAGGGGGAACTGAAGCTTTCTTT. Its translation is CASSPTGGTEAFF. Based on the CDR3 plus reference TRBV28 and TRBJ1-1, the full variable domain is DVKVTQSSRYLVKRTGEKVFLECVQDMDHENMFWYRQDPGLGLRLIYFSYDVKMKEKGDIPEGYSVSREKKERFSLILESASTNQTSMYLCASSPTGGTEAFFGQGTRLTVV.

The chain employs TRBV29-1 and TRBJ2-5, with 7 positions matching TRBD2. Germline V gene data show CDR1 as SQVTM and CDR2 as ANQGSEA. This CDR3 has 12 amino acids. V shed 4 bases, J shed 5 bases, and the junction held 4 bases outside the gene matches. CDR3 nucleotides: TGCAGCGTTGTCCGGGGGGATGAGACCCAGTACTTC. This gives the protein CSVVRGDETQYF.

The J gene is TRBJ2-7, the V gene TRBV5-1; the match to TRBD1 covers 7 bases. The CDR3 runs 15 residues. Trimming removed 0 bases from V and 3 bases from J; junction bases left unmatched: 6. Germline CDR1 is SGHRS and CDR2 is YFSETQ. CDR3 nucleotides: TGCGCCAGCAGCTTGGAGGGACAGTCTATCTACGAGCAGTACTTC. Residues: CASSLEGQSIYEQYF.

This chain links TRBV4-1 with TRBJ2-3; 8 bases line up with TRBD2. The CDR3 has 17 amino acids. Germline CDR1 MGHRA, CDR2 YSYEKL. V trimming: 0 bases; J trimming: 2 bases; junction bases outside the gene matches: 7. This CDR3 reads CASSQELAGTATDTQYF. DNA of the CDR3: TGCGCCAGCAGCCAAGAGCTAGCGGGCACAGCCACAGATACGCAGTATTTT.

This clone was picked up one time. V is TRBV7-9 and J is TRBJ2-7; 7 nucleotides match TRBD1. J was trimmed by 6 bases and V by 4 bases; bases with no gene match: 12. The CDR3 sequence is 15 residues long. Germline CDR1 and CDR2: SEHNR and FQNEAQ (reference sequence). CDR3 bases: TGTGCCAGCAGCTCGCTAGGACAGGTCGGAAGCGAGCAGTACTTC. As protein: CASSSLGQVGSEQYF.

This chain uses TRBV7-9 with TRBJ1-5; D call uncertain. V shed 0 bases and J shed 5 bases, with 8 bases lying between them. This CDR3 is built from 14 residues. Germline V gives CDR1 SEHNR, CDR2 FQNEAQ (reference sequence). The CDR3 spells CASSLAGGDQPQHF. The CDR3 nucleotides are TGTGCCAGCAGCTTAGCTGGCGGGGATCAGCCCCAGCATTTT.

The chain recombines TRBV28 with TRBJ1-3; TRBD1 is a possible D gene (6 bases). V was shortened by 4 bases and J by 0 bases, with 19 bases between the two germline ends. The germline gives CDR1 MDHEN, CDR2 SYDVKM. CDR3 size: 18 residues. CDR3 nucleotides: TGTGCCAGCAGTTGGCGCACGAGGACAGTAAACTCTGGAAACACCATATATTTT. Amino acids: CASSWRTRTVNSGNTIYF.

The chain links TRBV27 to TRBJ1-6; the D gene is possibly TRBD1 (5 bases). V was clipped by 5 bases and J by 5 bases, with 16 bases between them. Germline CDR1 is MNHEY and CDR2 is SMNVEV (reference sequence). The CDR3 runs to 16 residues. This CDR3 reads CASSPPAGLNNSPLHF. In DNA, the CDR3 is TGTGCCAGCAGTCCCCCCGCGGGGCTTAATAATTCACCCCTCCACTTT.

The chain is built from TRBV5-1 and TRBJ2-1; D may be TRBD2 (6 bases). Germline V gene sequence: CDR1 SGHRS, CDR2 YFSETQ. This CDR3 is 15 amino acids long. V was trimmed by 4 bases and J by 4 bases, leaving 15 bases between them. CDR3 region: CASSRLSSEYNEQFF. CDR3 in DNA: TGCGCCAGCAGCCGCCTCTCTAGCGAGTACAATGAGCAGTTCTTC.

The CDR3 is CASSTDRGGEKLFF. The CDR3 region has the DNA TGTGCCAGCTCAACCGACAGGGGGGGTGAAAAACTGTTTTTT. This sequence joins TRBV18 and TRBJ1-4; 9 nucleotides agree with TRBD1. This CDR3 has 14 amino acids. V trimming: 5 bases; J trimming: 7 bases; junction bases outside the gene matches: 5. Germline values: CDR1 KGHSH, CDR2 LQKENI. Based on the CDR3 plus reference TRBV18 and TRBJ1-4, the full variable domain is NAGVMQNPRHLVRRRGQEARLRCSPMKGHSHVYWYRQLPEEGLKFMVYLQKENIIDESGMPKERFSAEFPKEGPSILRIQQVVRGDSAAYFCASSTDRGGEKLFFGSGTQLSVL.

The V gene is TRBV14, the J gene TRBJ1-2, with TRBD1 identical over 9 bases. V lost 1 base, J lost 6 bases, and 3 bases stayed unmatched. The CDR3 is made up of 14 amino acids. CDR1 and CDR2 (germline): SGHDN, FVKESK. CDR3 nucleotides: TGTGCCAGCAGCCAAGTAACAGGGGGCGATGGCTACACCTTC. The encoded protein is CASSQVTGGDGYTF.

The rearrangement joins TRBV11-2 to TRBJ2-1; D is possibly TRBD2 (5 bases). V was cut by 1 base and J by 1 base, with 14 bases left in between. The CDR3 extends over 17 amino acids. Germline V CDR1 and CDR2: SGHAT, FQNNGV. Here the CDR3 reads CASSLGLTTRSYNEQFF. For the CDR3, the DNA is TGTGCCAGCAGCTTAGGACTTACTACTAGGTCCTACAATGAGCAGTTCTTC.

The chain couples TRBV7-2 to TRBJ2-1, with TRBD2 identical over 8 bases. The CDR3 contains 17 residues. V was clipped by 4 bases and J by 4 bases; unmatched bases: 12. Germline V gene data show CDR1 as SGHTA and CDR2 as FQGNSA. In DNA, the CDR3 is TGTGCCAGCAGCTCTAGCGCCGGGGCGGGAGGTTACAATGAGCAGTTCTTC. As protein: CASSSSAGAGGYNEQFF. Looking up the rest from reference TRBV7-2 and TRBJ2-1 gives the full variable domain: GAGVSQSPSNKVTEKGKDVELRCDPISGHTALYWYRQSLGQGLEFLIYFQGNSAPDKSGLPSDRFSAERTGGSVSTLTIQRTQQEDSAVYLCASSSSAGAGGYNEQFFGPGTRLTVL.

This chain joins TRBV7-9 and TRBJ2-1; 8 bases are a match to TRBD2. CDR1 SEHNR and CDR2 FQNEAQ come from the germline V gene (reference sequence). This CDR3 spans 16 amino acids. V was pared by 0 bases and J by 4 bases, with 5 bases of the junction left unmatched. CDR3 nucleotides: TGTGCCAGCAGCTTAGCCTTAGCGGGGTCTTACAATGAGCAGTTCTTC. It translates to CASSLALAGSYNEQFF.

Only one count was recorded for this clone. The chain uses TRBV15 and TRBJ1-2, with D tentatively TRBD1 (6 bases). Germline loops: CDR1 LNHNV, CDR2 YYDKDF (reference sequence). The CDR3 extends over 14 amino acids. Trimming pared 5 bases from V and 0 bases from J, leaving 10 bases between. In DNA form, the CDR3 reads TGTGCCACCAGCTTGACAGGTTCTAACTATGGCTACACCTTC. It yields the protein CATSLTGSNYGYTF.

V is TRBV18 and J is TRBJ2-7; unclear D gene. The germline V gene encodes CDR1 KGHSH and CDR2 LQKENI. The CDR3 contains 14 residues. V was clipped by 0 bases and J by 2 bases, with 8 bases between them. The CDR3 reads CASSPPGSTYEQYF. Here the CDR3 DNA reads TGTGCCAGCTCACCACCGGGCAGTACCTACGAGCAGTACTTC.

The chain joins TRBV14 to TRBJ2-3; D might be TRBD2 (6 bases). V dropped 6 bases and J dropped 3 bases, with 25 bases sitting between them. This CDR3 is built from 18 residues. CDR1 is SGHDN, CDR2 FVKESK, per germline. The CDR3 bases are TGTGCCAGCAGTCGGGATTTTCTAGCTTCCGGGGGAACAGATACGCAGTATTTT. As protein: CASSRDFLASGGTDTQYF. Drawing the rest from reference TRBV14 and TRBJ2-3, the complete variable domain is EAGVTQFPSHSVIEKGQTVTLRCDPISGHDNLYWYRRVMGKEIKFLLHFVKESKQDESGMPNNRFLAERTGGTYSTLKVQPAELEDSGVYFCASSRDFLASGGTDTQYFGPGTRLTVL.

This clone has a single count. V is TRBV6-5 and J is TRBJ2-3; 9 bases agree with TRBD1. Germline values: CDR1 MNHEY, CDR2 SVGAGI. The trim removed 6 bases at V and 0 bases at J, leaving 1 base unmatched. The CDR3 spans 14 residues. The CDR3 reads CASRGTGSTDTQYF. As DNA, the CDR3 is TGTGCCAGCAGAGGGACAGGGAGCACAGATACGCAGTATTTT.

The rearrangement joins TRBV11-2 to TRBJ2-1, with TRBD2 matching 8 bases. Unmatched junction bases numbered 5, after V lost 3 bases and J lost 7 bases. Germline CDR1 is SGHAT and CDR2 is FQNNGV. This CDR3 contains 14 residues. In nucleotides, the CDR3 is TGTGCCAGCAGCTTCGGTAGCGGGGTAAATGAGCAGTTCTTC. Its translation is CASSFGSGVNEQFF. The variable domain in full, completed from reference TRBV11-2 and TRBJ2-1, reads EAGVAQSPRYKIIEKRQSVAFWCNPISGHATLYWYQQILGQGPKLLIQFQNNGVVDDSQLPKDRFSAERLKGVDSTLKIQPAKLEDSAVYLCASSFGSGVNEQFFGPGTRLTVL.

CDR3 sequence (DNA): TGTGCCAGCAGCAGCCCGGGACTAGCGGGGGCGCCCGATAGAGAAGATACGCAGTATTTT. Its translation: CASSSPGLAGAPDREDTQYF. The chain is built from TRBV21-1 and TRBJ2-3; TRBD2, the table's D call, lacks a check against the DNA. TRBV21-1 is classified as a pseudogene. The CDR3 is 20 amino acids.